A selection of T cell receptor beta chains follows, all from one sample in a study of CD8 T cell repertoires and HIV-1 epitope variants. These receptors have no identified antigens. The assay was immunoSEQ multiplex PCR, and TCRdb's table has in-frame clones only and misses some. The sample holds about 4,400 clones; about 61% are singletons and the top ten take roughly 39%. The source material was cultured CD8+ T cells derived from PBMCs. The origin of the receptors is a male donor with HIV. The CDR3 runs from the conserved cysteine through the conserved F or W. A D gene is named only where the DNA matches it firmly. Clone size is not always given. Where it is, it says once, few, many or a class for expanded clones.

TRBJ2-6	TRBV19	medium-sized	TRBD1	CASGTGGSGANVLTF	TGTGCCAGTGGGACAGGGGGCTCTGGGGCCAACGTCCTGACTTTC
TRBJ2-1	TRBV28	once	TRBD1	CASSPTGGQGWDEQFF	TGTGCCAGCTCCCCTACGGGGGGACAGGGATGGGATGAGCAGTTCTTC
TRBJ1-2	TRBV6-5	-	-	CASTSNAGYGYTF	TGTGCCAGCACCTCGAACGCGGGGTATGGCTACACCTTC
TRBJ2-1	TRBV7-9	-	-	CASLPTGLQYNEQFF	TGTGCCAGCTTGCCAACGGGACTCCAATACAATGAGCAGTTCTTC
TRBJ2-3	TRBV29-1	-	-	CSGRTDTQYF	TGCAGCGGGAGGACAGATACGCAGTATTTT
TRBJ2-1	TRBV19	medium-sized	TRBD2	CASSIQPGLAGDFLDEQFF	TGTGCCAGTAGTATACAGCCGGGACTAGCGGGAGATTTCTTAGATGAGCAGTTCTTC
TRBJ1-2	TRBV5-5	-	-	CASSQDPVELDYGYTF	TGCGCCAGCAGCCAAGATCCCGTCGAACTCGACTATGGCTACACCTTC
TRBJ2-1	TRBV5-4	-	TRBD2	CASSRWTSEDNEQFF	TGTGCCAGCAGCCGTTGGACTAGCGAAGACAATGAGCAGTTCTTC
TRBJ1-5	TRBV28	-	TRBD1	CASTKGQGDQPQHF	TGTGCCAGCACCAAGGGACAGGGCGATCAGCCCCAGCATTTT
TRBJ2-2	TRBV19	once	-	CASSIWAVNTGELFF	TGTGCCAGTAGTATCTGGGCAGTGAACACCGGGGAGCTGTTTTTT
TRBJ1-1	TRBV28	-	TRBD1	CASSSWTGNTEAFF	TGTGCCAGCAGTTCCTGGACAGGGAACACTGAAGCTTTCTTT
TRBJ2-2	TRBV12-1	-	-	CASSFERPTGELFF	TGTGCCAGCAGCTTTGAACGACCTACCGGGGAGCTGTTTTTT
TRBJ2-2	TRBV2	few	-	CASSTGTGSWELFF	TGTGCCAGCAGCACCGGGACTGGCTCCTGGGAGCTGTTTTTT
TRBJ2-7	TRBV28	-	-	CASTKGWGAAYEQYF	TGTGCCAGCACCAAGGGGTGGGGGGCCGCCTACGAGCAGTACTTC
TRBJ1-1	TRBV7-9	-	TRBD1	CASSFSRGPTEAFF	TGTGCCAGCAGCTTTAGCAGGGGGCCGACTGAAGCTTTCTTT
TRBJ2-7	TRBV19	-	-	CASSMRQQTHEQYF	TGTGCCAGTAGTATGCGACAGCAAACCCACGAGCAGTACTTC
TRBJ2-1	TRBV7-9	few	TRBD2	CASSLLAGEGNEQFF	TGTGCCAGCAGCTTACTAGCGGGAGAGGGCAATGAGCAGTTCTTC
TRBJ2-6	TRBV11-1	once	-	CASSLTGSGANVLTF	TGTGCCAGCAGCCTCACAGGGAGTGGGGCCAACGTCCTGACTTTC